What follows are 5 T cell receptor beta chains derived from one specimen sequenced in a study of blood T cell repertoires in COVID-19. Libraries were prepared by immunoSEQ multiplex PCR; TCRdb keeps only in-frame clonotypes and omits some of them. The sample holds approximately 200,000 clones; about 85% are singletons and the top ten take less than 14%. The sample consisted of PBMCs or T cells enriched from blood (not recorded which). Receptors were obtained from a man under 40 who had recovered from COVID-19.

This chain connects TRBV9 to TRBJ2-5; 8 bases map to TRBD2. The CDR3 runs to 14 residues. Looked up from germline, CDR1 is SGDLS and CDR2 is YYNGEE. Trimming at V came to 3 bases and at J to 4 bases, leaving 5 bases not matched to a gene. The CDR3, as DNA: TGTGCCAGCAGCGGAGCGGGGGTGGGAGAGACCCAGTACTTC. This sequence encodes CASSGAGVGETQYF.

Remarks on this clone: The same CDR3 also results from other DNA sequences found in this sample. V gene TRBV6-5 combines with J gene TRBJ1-1, with D possibly being TRBD1 (5 bases). Germline V CDR1 and CDR2: MNHEY, SVGAGI. The CDR3 loop spans 11 amino acids. V was clipped by 5 bases and J by 7 bases, with 8 bases between them. CDR3 residues: CASSHRSEAFF. CDR3 bases: TGTGCCAGCAGTCACAGGAGTGAAGCTTTCTTT.

In its sample, this clone was seen once. The rearrangement uses TRBV5-6 and TRBJ2-5, with a possible D match to TRBD2 (5 bases). The CDR3 is 14 amino acids. Between the trimmed V and J ends, which lost 4 bases and 1 base, there was a span of 11 bases. Germline V gene sequence: CDR1 SGHDT, CDR2 YYEEEE. Here the CDR3 DNA reads TGTGCCAGCAGCCTGTACCGGGGCCAAGAGACCCAGTACTTC. Residues: CASSLYRGQETQYF.

This chain uses TRBV4-1 with TRBJ2-7; D may be TRBD2 (6 bases). Germline loops: CDR1 MGHRA, CDR2 YSYEKL. The CDR3 is made up of 15 amino acids. V was cut by 1 base and J by 5 bases, with 15 bases left in between. The CDR3 is CASSQGHGRRDEQYF. The CDR3 nucleotides are TGCGCCAGCAGCCAAGGTCATGGCCGGAGGGACGAGCAGTACTTC.

The V and J genes are TRBV12-3 or TRBV12-4 and TRBJ2-7; D unresolved. Trimming took off 4 bases at V and 4 bases at J, with 11 bases between the two ends. The CDR3 consists of 13 residues. The chain's CDR3 is CASSSFKRYEQYF. DNA of the CDR3: TGTGCCAGCAGTTCCTTCAAACGGTACGAGCAGTACTTC.